This T cell receptor (beta chain) was documented in a study of cytomegalovirus exposure and HLA in healthy donors. CDR3 size: 15 residues. J gave up 10 bases and V 5 bases, and 8 bases lay outside the gene matches. Germline V gives CDR1 SNHLY, CDR2 FYNNEI. This clone was picked up one time. It was with 60 Vbeta and 13 Jbeta primers that the PCR ran. Sequenced by immunoSEQ multiplex PCR; TCRdb stores in-frame clones only, minus some. The repertoire consists of 150,000 to 200,000 clones, with 65% to 85% occurring once and the leading ten covering approximately 1.6%. The receptor was derived from a man in his forties in good health and CMV-seropositive. The chain carries TRBV2 and TRBJ2-1, with 13 bases identical to TRBD2. Sequencing used PBMCs. The CDR3 sequence: CASSSGTSGIGEQFF. Written as DNA, the CDR3 is TGTGCCAGCAGTTCCGGGACTAGCGGGATTGGGGAGCAGTTCTTC.